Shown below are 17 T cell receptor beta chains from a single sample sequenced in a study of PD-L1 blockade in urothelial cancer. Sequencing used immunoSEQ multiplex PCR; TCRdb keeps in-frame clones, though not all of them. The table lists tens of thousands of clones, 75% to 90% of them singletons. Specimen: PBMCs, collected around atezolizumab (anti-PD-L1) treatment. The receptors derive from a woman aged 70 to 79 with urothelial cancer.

CDR3 in amino acids: CASSFGLIYEQYF. DNA for the CDR3: TGTGCCAGCAGCTTTGGTCTAATCTACGAGCAGTACTTC. V usage is TRBV11-2 and J usage is TRBJ2-7; D call uncertain. Per germline, CDR1 SGHAT and CDR2 FQNNGV. This CDR3 is built from 13 residues. The ends were cut back, 3 bases at V and 3 bases at J, with 9 bases in the middle.

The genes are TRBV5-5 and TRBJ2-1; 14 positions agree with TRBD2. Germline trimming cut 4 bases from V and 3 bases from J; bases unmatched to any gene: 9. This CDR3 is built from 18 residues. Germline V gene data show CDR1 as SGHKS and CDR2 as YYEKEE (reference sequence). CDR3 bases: TGTGCCAGCAGCCGGGGACTAGCGGGAGAGCGGGGCTACAATGAGCAGTTCTTC. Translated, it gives CASSRGLAGERGYNEQFF. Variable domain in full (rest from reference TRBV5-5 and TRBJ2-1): DAGVTQSPTHLIKTRGQQVTLRCSPISGHKSVSWYQQVLGQGPQFIFQYYEKEERGRGNFPDRFSARQFPNYSSELNVNALLLGDSALYLCASSRGLAGERGYNEQFFGPGTRLTVL.

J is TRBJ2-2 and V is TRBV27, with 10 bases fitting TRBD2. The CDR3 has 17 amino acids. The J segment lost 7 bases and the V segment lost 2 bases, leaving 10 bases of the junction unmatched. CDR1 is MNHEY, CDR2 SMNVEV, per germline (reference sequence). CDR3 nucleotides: TGTGCCAGCAGTTTAGGAGCGGGAGGGCCGGGAGGCGGGGAGCTGTTTTTT. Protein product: CASSLGAGGPGGGELFF.

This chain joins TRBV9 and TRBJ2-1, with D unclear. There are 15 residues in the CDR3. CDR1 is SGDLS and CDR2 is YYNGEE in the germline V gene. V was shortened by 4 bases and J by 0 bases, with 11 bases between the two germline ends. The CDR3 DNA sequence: TGTGCCAGCAGCCCCCACCCGGGCTCCTACAATGAGCAGTTCTTC. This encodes CASSPHPGSYNEQFF.

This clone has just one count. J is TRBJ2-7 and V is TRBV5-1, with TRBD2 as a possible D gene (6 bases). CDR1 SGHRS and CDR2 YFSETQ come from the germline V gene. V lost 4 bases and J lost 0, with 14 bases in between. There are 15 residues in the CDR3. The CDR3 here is CASSTSSGYSYEQYF. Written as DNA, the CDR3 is TGCGCCAGCAGCACGAGTAGCGGCTACTCCTACGAGCAGTACTTC.

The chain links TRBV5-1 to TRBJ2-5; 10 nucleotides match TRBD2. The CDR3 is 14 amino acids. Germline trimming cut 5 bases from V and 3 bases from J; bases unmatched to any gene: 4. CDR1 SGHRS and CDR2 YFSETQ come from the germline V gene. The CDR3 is CASSGTSAKETQYF. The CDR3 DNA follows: TGCGCCAGCAGTGGGACTAGCGCTAAAGAGACCCAGTACTTC.

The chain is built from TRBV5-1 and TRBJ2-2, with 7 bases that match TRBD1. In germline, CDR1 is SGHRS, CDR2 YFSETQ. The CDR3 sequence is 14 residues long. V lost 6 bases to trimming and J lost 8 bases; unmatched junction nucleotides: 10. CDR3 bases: TGCGCCAGCAACACGGGACAGCAGGAAGGGGAGCTGTTTTTT. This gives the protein CASNTGQQEGELFF.

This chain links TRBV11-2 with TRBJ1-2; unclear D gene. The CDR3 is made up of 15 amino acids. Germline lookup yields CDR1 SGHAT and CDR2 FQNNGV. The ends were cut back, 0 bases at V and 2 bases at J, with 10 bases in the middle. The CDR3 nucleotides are TGTGCCAGCAGCTTAGATCGGGGTTACAACTATGGCTACACCTTC. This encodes CASSLDRGYNYGYTF.

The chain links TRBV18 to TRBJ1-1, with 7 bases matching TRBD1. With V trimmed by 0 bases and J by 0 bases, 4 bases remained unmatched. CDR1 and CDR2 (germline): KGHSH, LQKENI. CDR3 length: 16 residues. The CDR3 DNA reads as TGTGCCAGCTCACCACCACAGGGGAGGATGAACACTGAAGCTTTCTTT. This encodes CASSPPQGRMNTEAFF.

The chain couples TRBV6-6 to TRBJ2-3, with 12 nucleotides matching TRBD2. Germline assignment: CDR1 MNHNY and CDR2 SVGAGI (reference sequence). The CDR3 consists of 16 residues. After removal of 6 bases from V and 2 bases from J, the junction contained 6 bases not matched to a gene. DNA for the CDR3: TGTGCCAGCAGAACTAGCGGGGGGACCCTCACAGATACGCAGTATTTT. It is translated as CASRTSGGTLTDTQYF.

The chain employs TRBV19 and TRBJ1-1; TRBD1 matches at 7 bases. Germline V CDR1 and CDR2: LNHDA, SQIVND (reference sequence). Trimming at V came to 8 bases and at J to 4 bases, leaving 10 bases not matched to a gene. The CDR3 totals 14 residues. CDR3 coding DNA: TGTGCCAGTCTAAAGGGGGCGCAGGTCACTGAAGCTTTCTTT. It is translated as CASLKGAQVTEAFF. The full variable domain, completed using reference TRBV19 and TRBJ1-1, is DGGITQSPKYLFRKEGQNVTLSCEQNLNHDAMYWYRQDPGQGLRLIYYSQIVNDFQKGDIAEGYSVSREKKESFPLTVTSAQKNPTAFYLCASLKGAQVTEAFFGQGTRLTVV.

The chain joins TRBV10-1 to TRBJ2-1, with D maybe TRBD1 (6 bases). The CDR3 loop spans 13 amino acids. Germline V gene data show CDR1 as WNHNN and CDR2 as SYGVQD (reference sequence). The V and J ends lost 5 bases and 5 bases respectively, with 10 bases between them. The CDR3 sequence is CASSPGQNNEQFF. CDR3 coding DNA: TGCGCCAGCAGTCCCGGACAGAACAATGAGCAGTTCTTC.

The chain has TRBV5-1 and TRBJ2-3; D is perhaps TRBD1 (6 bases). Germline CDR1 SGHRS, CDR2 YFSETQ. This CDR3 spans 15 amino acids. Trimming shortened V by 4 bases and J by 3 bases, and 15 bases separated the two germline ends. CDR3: CASSQGRQQTDTQYF. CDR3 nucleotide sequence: TGCGCCAGCAGCCAGGGGCGCCAGCAAACAGATACGCAGTATTTT.

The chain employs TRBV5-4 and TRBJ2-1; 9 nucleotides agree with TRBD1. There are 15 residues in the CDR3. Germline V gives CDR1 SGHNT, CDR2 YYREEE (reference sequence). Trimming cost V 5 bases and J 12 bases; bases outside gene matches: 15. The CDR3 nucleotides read TGTGCCAGCAGAGATACCGGGACAGGGTACGGACCGCAGTTCTTC. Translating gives CASRDTGTGYGPQFF. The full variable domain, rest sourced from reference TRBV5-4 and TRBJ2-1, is ETGVTQSPTHLIKTRGQQVTLRCSSQSGHNTVSWYQQALGQGPQFIFQYYREEENGRGNFPPRFSGLQFPNYSSELNVNALELDDSALYLCASRDTGTGYGPQFFGPGTRLTVL.

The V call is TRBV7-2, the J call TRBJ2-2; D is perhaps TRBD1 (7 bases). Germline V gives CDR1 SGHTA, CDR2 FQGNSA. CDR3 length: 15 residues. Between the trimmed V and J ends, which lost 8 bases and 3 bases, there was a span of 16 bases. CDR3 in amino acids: CASASPRGDTGELFF. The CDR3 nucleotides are TGTGCCAGCGCCTCCCCCAGGGGGGACACCGGGGAGCTGTTTTTT.

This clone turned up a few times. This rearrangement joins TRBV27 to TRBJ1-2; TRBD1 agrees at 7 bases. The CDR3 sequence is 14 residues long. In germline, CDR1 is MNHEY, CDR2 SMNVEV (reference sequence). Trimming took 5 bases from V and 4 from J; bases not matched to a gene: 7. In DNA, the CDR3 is TGTGCCAGCAGTCAGGGGGGACAGAGCTATGGCTACACCTTC. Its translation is CASSQGGQSYGYTF.

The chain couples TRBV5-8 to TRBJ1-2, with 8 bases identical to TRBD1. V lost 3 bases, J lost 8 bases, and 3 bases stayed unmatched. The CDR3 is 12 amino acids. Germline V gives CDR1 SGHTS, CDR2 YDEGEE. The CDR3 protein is CASSWDRRGYTF. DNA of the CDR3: TGTGCCAGCAGCTGGGACAGGAGAGGCTACACCTTC.